A single sample gave rise to the 9 T cell receptor beta chains below, sequenced in a study of ipilimumab plus nivolumab after autologous stem cell transplantation. Some clones are missing from TCRdb's copy, which holds only in-frame ones; the method was immunoSEQ multiplex PCR. This table holds fewer than 30,000 clones, just over 85% found once. The source material was PBMCs, sampled in a trial of ipilimumab plus nivolumab as post-transplant consolidation. These receptors originate from a male donor with diffuse large B-cell lymphoma.

J is TRBJ1-1 and V is TRBV5-1, with no clear D. The CDR3 has 16 amino acids. V lost 3 bases to trimming and J lost 1 base, with 16 bases between them. Germline V gene sequence: CDR1 SGHRS, CDR2 YFSETQ. CDR3 nucleotide sequence: TGCGCCAGCAGCTCCGGCGCAGGATTGGCGAACACTGAAGCTTTCTTT. Residues: CASSSGAGLANTEAFF.

This chain joins TRBV10-3 and TRBJ1-6, with a tentative D call TRBD1 (6 bases). The germline CDR1 and CDR2 sequences are ENHRY and SYGVKD. The CDR3 sequence is 13 residues long. V shed 8 bases and J shed 7 bases, with 12 bases lying between them. The CDR3 DNA reads as TGTGCCATCCGAGGACAGCGAAATTCACCCCTCCACTTT. This codes for CAIRGQRNSPLHF.

The CDR3: CASSVGPGSFTEAFF. In DNA, the CDR3 is TGTGCCAGCAGCGTAGGGCCGGGGTCCTTCACTGAAGCTTTCTTT. The V and J genes are TRBV9 and TRBJ1-1; D is ambiguous. V gave up 0 bases and J gave up 4 bases, with 13 bases separating them. This CDR3 spans 15 amino acids. CDR1 SGDLS and CDR2 YYNGEE come from the germline V gene.

The CDR3, as DNA: TGTGCCAGCAGCTTTTTGCGGGGGGGCTACAATGAGCAGTTCTTC. Amino acids: CASSFLRGGYNEQFF. This chain connects TRBV7-8 to TRBJ2-1, with 9 nucleotides matching TRBD2. Germline V gene lookup returns CDR1 SGHVS and CDR2 FQNEAQ. J lost 3 bases, V lost 3 bases, and 3 bases had no gene match. This CDR3 region has 15 residues.

The chain recombines TRBV7-8 with TRBJ2-1; TRBD2 matches at 14 bases. Germline loops: CDR1 SGHVS, CDR2 FQNEAQ. Trimming cost V 5 bases and J 2 bases; bases outside gene matches: 5. The CDR3 runs 17 residues. DNA for the CDR3: TGTGCCAGCAGCGTCAAGACTAGCGGGGGGGCCTACAATGAGCAGTTCTTC. It yields the protein CASSVKTSGGAYNEQFF.

The chain employs TRBV7-2 and TRBJ2-1, with 9 bases identical to TRBD1. CDR3 length: 15 residues. The junction had 7 bases not matched to a gene; V was cut back by 5 bases and J by 5 bases. Germline CDR1 and CDR2: SGHTA and FQGNSA. In DNA form, the CDR3 reads TGTGCCAGCAGCGCCCGGGACAGGGTCAACAATGAGCAGTTCTTC. The encoded protein is CASSARDRVNNEQFF.

This chain joins TRBV5-5 and TRBJ1-2; D is perhaps TRBD1 (5 bases). The CDR3 is 14 residues long. V lost 0 bases and J lost 0, with 6 bases in between. Per germline, CDR1 SGHKS and CDR2 YYEKEE (reference sequence). The CDR3 loop is CASSLGTPNYGYTF. The CDR3 DNA sequence: TGTGCCAGCAGCTTGGGGACACCTAACTATGGCTACACCTTC.

The chain employs TRBV4-3 and TRBJ2-7, with D uncertain. Germline V CDR1 and CDR2: LGHNA, YSLEER. The V end lost 0 bases, the J end lost 3 bases, and 9 bases lay between the germline ends. The CDR3 covers 14 residues. The CDR3 spells CASSQDWPSYEQYF. CDR3 DNA sequence: TGCGCCAGCAGCCAAGACTGGCCAAGCTACGAGCAGTACTTC.

This chain joins TRBV4-3 and TRBJ2-4; 16 positions agree with TRBD2. Trimming cost V 3 bases and J 8 bases; bases outside gene matches: 4. The CDR3 extends over 16 amino acids. CDR1 is LGHNA and CDR2 is YSLEER in the germline V gene. The CDR3 nucleotides are TGCGCCAGCAGCCAGGGACTAGCGGGGGGGGTGGACATTCAGTACTTC. Amino acid sequence: CASSQGLAGGVDIQYF.